Listed here are 22 T cell receptor beta chains from one sample, sequenced in a study of cytomegalovirus exposure and HLA in healthy donors. PCR amplification relied on 60 Vbeta primers (plus 13 Jbeta primers). Produced via immunoSEQ multiplex PCR; TCRdb's table is partial and in-frame only. The data hold roughly 180,000 clones, with approximately 80% observed a single time. The sample consisted of PBMCs. These receptors were collected from a woman aged 45-65 years in good health and CMV-seropositive.

About this clone: The same CDR3 also results from other DNA sequences found in this sample. This chain links TRBV7-2 with TRBJ2-3, with D perhaps TRBD2 (6 bases). V lost 0 bases and J lost 2, with 9 bases in between. The CDR3 runs to 15 residues. Germline CDR1 is SGHTA and CDR2 is FQGNSA. This CDR3 reads CASSLAGGYTDTQYF. The CDR3 bases are TGTGCCAGCAGCTTAGCGGGGGGATACACAGATACGCAGTATTTT.

The chain has TRBV7-2 and TRBJ2-5, with a possible D match to TRBD1 (6 bases). Deletions cut 5 bases from V and 4 bases from J, with 14 bases between. The V gene's germline CDR1 is SGHTA and CDR2 FQGNSA. The length of the CDR3 is 14 residues. The chain's CDR3 is CASSPQGGAETQYF. The DNA for the CDR3 is TGTGCCAGCAGCCCCCAAGGGGGAGCAGAGACCCAGTACTTC.

The rearrangement links TRBV29-1 to TRBJ2-2; D possibly corresponds to TRBD2 (5 bases). CDR3 length equals 13 residues. Germline V gene lookup returns CDR1 SQVTM and CDR2 ANQGSEA. Trimming took off 2 bases at V and 6 bases at J, with 10 bases between the two ends. The CDR3 protein is CSVEISEPGELFF. The CDR3 DNA reads as TGCAGCGTTGAAATTAGCGAGCCCGGGGAGCTGTTTTTT.

The chain has TRBV28 and TRBJ1-3, with D possibly matching TRBD1 (6 bases). V dropped 3 bases and J dropped 4 bases, with 16 bases sitting between them. The CDR3 contains 16 residues. Per the germline V gene, CDR1 is MDHEN and CDR2 is SYDVKM. Here the CDR3 reads CASSFSGGARGNTIYF. CDR3 bases: TGTGCCAGCAGTTTTTCGGGGGGGGCACGCGGAAACACCATATATTTT.

The chain joins TRBV10-1 to TRBJ2-1, with 10 bases identical to TRBD1. Germline V gives CDR1 WNHNN, CDR2 SYGVQD (reference sequence). J was trimmed by 5 bases and V by 9 bases; bases with no gene match: 19. The CDR3 contains 18 residues. The CDR3 coding sequence is TGCGCCAGATCCCGGGACAGGGGAAAAGGGGATGAGGACAATGAGCAGTTCTTC. It yields the protein CARSRDRGKGDEDNEQFF.

This sequence joins TRBV2 and TRBJ1-2; TRBD1 agrees at 8 bases. Germline V gene data show CDR1 as SNHLY and CDR2 as FYNNEI. J lost 8 bases, V lost 6 bases, and 8 bases had no gene match. There are 13 residues in the CDR3. CDR3 DNA: TGTGCCAGCAGGCTCGGACAGGGTGGCGGCTACACCTTC. Encoded protein: CASRLGQGGGYTF.

This clone showed up just a few times. The rearrangement joins TRBV28 to TRBJ2-5; possible D gene TRBD2, 5 bases. Trimming took 9 bases from V and 0 from J, leaving 11 bases between them. Germline assignment: CDR1 MDHEN and CDR2 SYDVKM. This CDR3 has 13 residues. CDR3 loop: CASGLGYQETQYF. CDR3 DNA sequence: TGTGCCAGTGGACTGGGATACCAAGAGACCCAGTACTTC.

The V call is TRBV15, the J call TRBJ1-1; a weak D match, TRBD1 (6 bases). The CDR3 extends over 17 amino acids. V was clipped by 1 base and J by 0 bases, with 15 bases between them. Germline V CDR1 and CDR2: LNHNV, YYDKDF (reference sequence). In DNA, the CDR3 is TGTGCCACCAGCAGAGGGTTGGGGGGGGGCATGAACACTGAAGCTTTCTTT. Its protein is CATSRGLGGGMNTEAFF.

This clone was observed a single time. This chain connects TRBV4-3 to TRBJ1-1; 9 bases agree with TRBD1. The V segment lost 0 bases and the J segment 5 bases; nucleotides outside the gene matches: 13. The germline gives CDR1 LGHNA, CDR2 YSLEER. The CDR3 spans 18 residues. CDR3 in amino acids: CASSQDTPPGQGMTEAFF. The CDR3 DNA reads as TGCGCCAGCAGCCAAGATACCCCTCCTGGACAGGGGATGACTGAAGCTTTCTTT.

V is TRBV14 and J is TRBJ2-1; 7 nucleotides match TRBD2. This CDR3 contains 16 residues. Germline V gene data show CDR1 as SGHDN and CDR2 as FVKESK. Losses at the gene ends were 1 base for V and 0 bases for J; bases not matched to a gene: 3. This CDR3 is CASSQGLAPSYNEQFF. The CDR3 nucleotides are TGTGCCAGCAGCCAAGGACTAGCCCCCTCCTACAATGAGCAGTTCTTC. The whole variable domain, remainder taken from reference TRBV14 and TRBJ2-1, is EAGVTQFPSHSVIEKGQTVTLRCDPISGHDNLYWYRRVMGKEIKFLLHFVKESKQDESGMPNNRFLAERTGGTYSTLKVQPAELEDSGVYFCASSQGLAPSYNEQFFGPGTRLTVL.

This rearrangement joins TRBV6-1 to TRBJ2-5; 7 bases align to TRBD2. This CDR3 contains 16 residues. V shed 4 bases and J 1 base; nucleotides not matched to a gene: 9. Germline V CDR1 and CDR2: MNHNS, SASEGT. The CDR3 DNA follows: TGTGCCAGCAGTGGGGGGACTATAGTTGGCCAAGAGACCCAGTACTTC. This sequence encodes CASSGGTIVGQETQYF.

The rearrangement links TRBV5-8 to TRBJ1-4; TRBD1 aligns across 8 bases. The germline V gene has CDR1 SGHTS and CDR2 YDEGEE. There are 14 residues in the CDR3. V gave up 2 bases and J gave up 6 bases; unmatched junction bases: 3. This chain's CDR3 is CASSFDRGDEKLFF. The DNA of the CDR3 is TGTGCCAGCAGCTTCGACAGGGGAGATGAAAAACTGTTTTTT.

V usage is TRBV5-1 and J usage is TRBJ1-1; TRBD1 might be the D (5 bases). Germline loops: CDR1 SGHRS, CDR2 YFSETQ. The V gene lost 0 bases and the J gene lost 4 bases, with 13 bases spanning the gap. The CDR3 is made up of 15 amino acids. CDR3 in amino acids: CASSLALGPATEAFF. The CDR3 DNA is TGCGCCAGCAGCTTGGCCCTGGGGCCGGCCACTGAAGCTTTCTTT.

V gene TRBV5-4 combines with J gene TRBJ2-7; tentatively, D is TRBD1 (6 bases). Looked up from germline, CDR1 is SGHNT and CDR2 is YYREEE (reference sequence). V was clipped by 4 bases and J by 2 bases, with 13 bases between them. The CDR3 runs 14 residues. This chain's CDR3 is CASSLTGTPYEQYF. CDR3 nucleotides: TGTGCCAGCAGCCTAACCGGGACACCCTACGAGCAGTACTTC. Drawing the rest from reference TRBV5-4 and TRBJ2-7, the complete variable domain is ETGVTQSPTHLIKTRGQQVTLRCSSQSGHNTVSWYQQALGQGPQFIFQYYREEENGRGNFPPRFSGLQFPNYSSELNVNALELDDSALYLCASSLTGTPYEQYFGPGTRLTVT.

The chain has TRBV9 and TRBJ2-1, with TRBD1 matching 7 bases. V shed 0 bases and J 7 bases; nucleotides not matched to a gene: 7. Germline V gene data show CDR1 as SGDLS and CDR2 as YYNGEE. The CDR3 is 15 residues long. CDR3 in DNA: TGTGCCAGCAGCGTAGAGCCGACAGGGAAGAATGAGCAGTTCTTC. Its translation is CASSVEPTGKNEQFF.

This clone was picked up a small number of times. J is TRBJ1-1 and V is TRBV6-5, with a weak D call TRBD1 (5 bases). CDR3 length equals 13 residues. Trimming removed 7 bases at V and 4 bases at J, with 13 bases between. The V gene's germline CDR1 is MNHEY and CDR2 SVGAGI. CDR3 nucleotide sequence: TGTGCCAGCAATCAGGGAGGGATCACTGAAGCTTTCTTT. It translates to CASNQGGITEAFF.

The V call is TRBV7-3, the J call TRBJ2-7; 8 bases are shared with TRBD2. In germline, CDR1 is SGHTA, CDR2 FQGTGA. The CDR3 runs 14 residues. V was pared by 6 bases and J by 5 bases, with 9 bases of the junction left unmatched. The CDR3 DNA sequence: TGTGCCAGCAGATCCGGGACTAGTATCGACGAGCAGTACTTC. Protein: CASRSGTSIDEQYF.

The J gene is TRBJ1-3, the V gene TRBV7-9; tentative D call: TRBD1 (6 bases). The ends were cut back, 5 bases at V and 9 bases at J, with 14 bases in the middle. The CDR3 contains 13 residues. CDR1 is SEHNR and CDR2 is FQNEAQ in the germline V gene (reference sequence). The CDR3 loop is CASSRLQGPTIYF. The CDR3 DNA reads as TGTGCCAGCAGCAGACTCCAGGGGCCCACCATATATTTT.

The rearrangement links TRBV19 to TRBJ2-5, with 7 bases aligning to TRBD2. Germline CDR1 is LNHDA and CDR2 is SQIVND (reference sequence). The CDR3 totals 14 residues. The ends lost 3 bases at V and 5 bases at J; junction bases unmatched: 6. The CDR3 coding sequence is TGTGCCAGTAGTATGGGCGGGAGTGGGGAGACCCAGTACTTC. Protein sequence: CASSMGGSGETQYF.

The chain combines TRBV2 with TRBJ1-5; TRBD1 is a possible D gene (6 bases). V was trimmed by 4 bases and J by 12 bases, leaving 10 bases between them. The CDR3 spans 11 residues. Germline values: CDR1 SNHLY, CDR2 FYNNEI. CDR3 nucleotides: TGTGCCAGCAGTGGGTACAGGGACCAGCATTTT. It encodes CASSGYRDQHF.

The gene calls are TRBV19 and TRBJ2-1, with TRBD2 as a possible D gene (6 bases). The V and J ends lost 5 bases and 8 bases respectively, with 22 bases between them. The V gene's germline CDR1 is LNHDA and CDR2 SQIVND (reference sequence). This CDR3 is 16 amino acids long. The CDR3 is CASSRPAGLWGDEQFF. CDR3 bases: TGTGCCAGTAGTCGGCCAGCGGGCCTTTGGGGGGATGAGCAGTTCTTC. The entire variable domain, with the rest obtained from reference TRBV19 and TRBJ2-1, is as follows: DGGITQSPKYLFRKEGQNVTLSCEQNLNHDAMYWYRQDPGQGLRLIYYSQIVNDFQKGDIAEGYSVSREKKESFPLTVTSAQKNPTAFYLCASSRPAGLWGDEQFFGPGTRLTVL.

The chain couples TRBV7-6 to TRBJ2-4; 9 bases line up with TRBD1. CDR3 length: 18 amino acids. The junction had 15 bases not matched to a gene; V was cut back by 3 bases and J by 6 bases. CDR1 and CDR2 (germline): SGHVS, FNYEAQ. The CDR3 DNA reads as TGTGCCAGCAGCTTGGTCAACCGGGACAGGGTGGGGGGAAACATTCAGTACTTC. Residues: CASSLVNRDRVGGNIQYF.